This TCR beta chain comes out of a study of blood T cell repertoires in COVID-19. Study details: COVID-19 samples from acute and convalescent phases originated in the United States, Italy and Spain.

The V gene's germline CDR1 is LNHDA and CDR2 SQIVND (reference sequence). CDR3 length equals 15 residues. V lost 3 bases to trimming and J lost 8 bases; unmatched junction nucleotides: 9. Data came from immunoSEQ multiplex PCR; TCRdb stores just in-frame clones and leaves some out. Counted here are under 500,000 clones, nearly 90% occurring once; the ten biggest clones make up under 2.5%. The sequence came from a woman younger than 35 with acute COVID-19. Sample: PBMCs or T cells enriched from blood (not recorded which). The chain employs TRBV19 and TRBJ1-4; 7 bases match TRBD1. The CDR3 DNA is TGTGCCAGTAGTATGGACACAGGGGTGGGGGAAAAACTGTTTTTT. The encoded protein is CASSMDTGVGEKLFF.